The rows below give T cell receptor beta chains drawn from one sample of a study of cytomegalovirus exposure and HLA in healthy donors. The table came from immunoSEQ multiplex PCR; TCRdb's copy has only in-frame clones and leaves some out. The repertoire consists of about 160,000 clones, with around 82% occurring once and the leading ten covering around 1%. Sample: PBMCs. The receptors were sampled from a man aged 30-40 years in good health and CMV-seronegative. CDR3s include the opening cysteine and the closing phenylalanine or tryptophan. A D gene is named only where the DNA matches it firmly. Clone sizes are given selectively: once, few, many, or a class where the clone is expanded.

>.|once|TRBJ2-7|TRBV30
TGTGCCTGGAGCGCGGGCTCCTACGAGCAGTACTTC
CAWSAGSYEQYF
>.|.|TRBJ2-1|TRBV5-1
TGCGCCAGCAGCTTCTCGACGGGAGCGTACAATGAGCAGTTCTTC
CASSFSTGAYNEQFF
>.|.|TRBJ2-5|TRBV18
TGTGCCAGCTCACCACCGGGTACGGGAGCCGGGGAGACCCAGTACTTC
CASSPPGTGAGETQYF
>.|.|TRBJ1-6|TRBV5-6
TGTGCCAGCAGCTGGGAAGATAGAACAGGTGGGGATAATTCACCCCTCCACTTT
CASSWEDRTGGDNSPLHF
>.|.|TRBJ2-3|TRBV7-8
TGTGCCAGCAGCCCCCAAAGGGAGCCGAGGGGGACGCAGTATTTT
CASSPQREPRGTQYF
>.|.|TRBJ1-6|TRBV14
TGTGCCAGCAGCCAAGATTCACCCTATATCTCACCCCTCCACTTT
CASSQDSPYISPLHF
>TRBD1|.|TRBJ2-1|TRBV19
TGTGCCAGTCGGGGACTGACAGGGGGCTTTGAGCAGTTCTTC
CASRGLTGGFEQFF
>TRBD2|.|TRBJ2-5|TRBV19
TGTGCCAGTAGCAAACTAGCGGGGGCCACAGAGGGCGAGACCCAGTACTTC
CASSKLAGATEGETQYF
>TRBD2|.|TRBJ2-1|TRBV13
TGTGCCAGCAGCACCCCGGGCGGCGGGAGGGCTTACAATGAGCAGTTCTTC
CASSTPGGGRAYNEQFF
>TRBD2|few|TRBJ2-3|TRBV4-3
TGCGCCAGCAGCCAAGATAAGCGGGAAACAGATACGCAGTATTTT
CASSQDKRETDTQYF
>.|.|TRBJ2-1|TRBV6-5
TGTGCCAGCAGTGCCCCGGGACTGTCATACAATGAGCAGTTCTTC
CASSAPGLSYNEQFF
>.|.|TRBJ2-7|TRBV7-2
TGTGCCAGCAGCTTAGCCTACAGGACTACCCTCTCCTACGAGCAGTACTTC
CASSLAYRTTLSYEQYF
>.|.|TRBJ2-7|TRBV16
TGTGCCAGCAGCCAATTTGCCAGCTCCTACGAGCAGTACTTC
CASSQFASSYEQYF
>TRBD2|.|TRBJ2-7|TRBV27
TGTGCCAGCAGTTTGGGGGGGGGCGAGCAGTACTTC
CASSLGGGEQYF
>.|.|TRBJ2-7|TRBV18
TGTGCCAGCTCGCGACGGGATTCCAGCGAGCAGTACTTC
CASSRRDSSEQYF
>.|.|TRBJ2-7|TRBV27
TGTGCCACCATGGGACTCTACGAGCAGTACTTC
CATMGLYEQYF